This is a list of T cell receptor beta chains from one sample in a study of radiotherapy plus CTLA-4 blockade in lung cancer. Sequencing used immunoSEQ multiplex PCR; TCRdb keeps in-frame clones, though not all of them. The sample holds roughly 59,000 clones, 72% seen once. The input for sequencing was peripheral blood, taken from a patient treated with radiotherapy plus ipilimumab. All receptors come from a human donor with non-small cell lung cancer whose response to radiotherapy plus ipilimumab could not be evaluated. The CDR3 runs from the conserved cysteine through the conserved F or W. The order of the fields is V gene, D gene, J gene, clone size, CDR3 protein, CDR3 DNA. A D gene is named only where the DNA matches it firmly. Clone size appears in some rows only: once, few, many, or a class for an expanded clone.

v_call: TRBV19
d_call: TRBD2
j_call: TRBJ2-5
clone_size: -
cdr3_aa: CASSAKLAGARETQYF
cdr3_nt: TGTGCCAGTAGTGCCAAACTAGCGGGGGCCCGGGAGACCCAGTACTTC

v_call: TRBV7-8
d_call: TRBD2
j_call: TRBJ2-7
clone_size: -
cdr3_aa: CASSFSASGAYEQYF
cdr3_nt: TGTGCCAGCAGCTTTTCGGCTAGCGGCGCCTACGAGCAGTACTTC

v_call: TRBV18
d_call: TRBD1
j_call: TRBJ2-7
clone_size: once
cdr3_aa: CASSTGAREQYF
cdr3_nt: TGTGCCAGCTCAACAGGGGCGCGGGAGCAGTACTTC

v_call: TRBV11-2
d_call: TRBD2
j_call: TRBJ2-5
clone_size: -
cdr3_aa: CASSRLSGGETQYF
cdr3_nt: TGTGCCAGCAGCCGGTTATCGGGGGGGGAGACCCAGTACTTC

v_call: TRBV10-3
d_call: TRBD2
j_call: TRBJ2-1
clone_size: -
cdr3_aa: CAIRPAGGNNEQFF
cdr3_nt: TGTGCCATCAGGCCAGCGGGAGGGAACAATGAGCAGTTCTTC

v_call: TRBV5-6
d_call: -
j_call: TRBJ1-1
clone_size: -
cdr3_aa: CASSFGGIRSVTEAFF
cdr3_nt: TGTGCCAGCAGCTTTGGGGGGATAAGAAGCGTCACTGAAGCTTTCTTT

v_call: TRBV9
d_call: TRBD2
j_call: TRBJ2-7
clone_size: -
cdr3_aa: CASSVVTETSGSFCEQYF
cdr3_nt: TGTGCCAGCAGCGTAGTGACCGAAACTAGCGGGAGCTTCTGCGAGCAGTACTTC

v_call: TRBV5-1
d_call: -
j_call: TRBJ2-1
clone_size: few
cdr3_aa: CASSLAYGGGNEQFF
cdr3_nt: TGCGCCAGCAGCTTGGCTTACGGGGGAGGCAATGAGCAGTTCTTC

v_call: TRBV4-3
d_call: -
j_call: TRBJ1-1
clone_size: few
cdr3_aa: CASSPYDDKTEAFF
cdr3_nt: TGCGCCAGCAGCCCTTACGATGACAAAACTGAAGCTTTCTTT

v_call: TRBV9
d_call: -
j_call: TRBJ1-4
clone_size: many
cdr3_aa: CASSVASDSGGEKLFF
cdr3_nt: TGTGCCAGCAGCGTAGCCTCGGACAGTGGGGGCGAAAAACTGTTTTTT

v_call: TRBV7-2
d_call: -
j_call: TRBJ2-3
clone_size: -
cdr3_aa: CASSSPKIPDTQYF
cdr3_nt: TGTGCCAGCAGCTCCCCCAAAATCCCAGATACGCAGTATTTT

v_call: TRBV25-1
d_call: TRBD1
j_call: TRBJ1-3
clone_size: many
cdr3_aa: CASSELFRGRGNTIYF
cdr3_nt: TGTGCCAGCAGTGAATTATTCAGGGGGAGAGGAAACACCATATATTTT

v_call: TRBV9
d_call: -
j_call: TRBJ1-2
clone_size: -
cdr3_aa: CASNKWGPSGGYTF
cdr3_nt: TGTGCCAGCAACAAGTGGGGTCCGTCGGGGGGCTACACCTTC

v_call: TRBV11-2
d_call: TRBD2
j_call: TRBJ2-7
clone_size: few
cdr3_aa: CASSRLAGVQEQYF
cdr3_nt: TGTGCCAGCAGCCGACTAGCGGGAGTGCAGGAGCAGTACTTC

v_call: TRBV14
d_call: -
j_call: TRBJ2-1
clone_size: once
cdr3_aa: CASSQDGAASDEQFF
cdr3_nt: TGTGCCAGCAGCCAAGATGGTGCAGCTAGCGATGAGCAGTTCTTC

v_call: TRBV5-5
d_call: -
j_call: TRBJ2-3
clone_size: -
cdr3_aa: CASSLRDALGGTQYF
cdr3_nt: TGTGCCAGCAGCTTGCGGGATGCCTTAGGTGGTACGCAGTATTTT

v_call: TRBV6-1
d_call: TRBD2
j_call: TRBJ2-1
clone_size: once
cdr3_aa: CASSDAGTSGRIVSYNEQFF
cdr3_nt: TGTGCCAGCAGTGACGCAGGGACTAGCGGGAGAATCGTTTCGTACAATGAGCAGTTCTTC

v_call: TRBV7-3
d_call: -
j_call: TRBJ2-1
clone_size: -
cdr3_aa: CASSPFATGNNEQFF
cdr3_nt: TGTGCCAGCAGCCCCTTTGCAACAGGAAACAATGAGCAGTTCTTC

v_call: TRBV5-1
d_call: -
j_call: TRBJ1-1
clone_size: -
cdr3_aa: CASSLDTPNTEAFF
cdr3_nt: TGCGCCAGCAGCCTGGACACCCCGAACACTGAAGCTTTCTTT

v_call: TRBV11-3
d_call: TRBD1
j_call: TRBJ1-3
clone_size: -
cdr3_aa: CASSPWGQGEGTIYF
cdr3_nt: TGTGCCAGCAGCCCCTGGGGACAGGGAGAAGGCACCATATATTTT

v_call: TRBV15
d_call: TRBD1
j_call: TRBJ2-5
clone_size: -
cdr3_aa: CATSTRGLETQYF
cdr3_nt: TGTGCCACCAGCACGAGGGGGCTGGAGACCCAGTACTTC

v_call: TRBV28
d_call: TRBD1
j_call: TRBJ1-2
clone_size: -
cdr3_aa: CASSFIGVAGGASFYGYTF
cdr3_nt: TGTGCCAGCAGTTTCATCGGGGTGGCAGGGGGCGCGAGCTTCTATGGCTACACCTTC

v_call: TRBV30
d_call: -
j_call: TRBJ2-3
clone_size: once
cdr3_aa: CAWSTGLDTQYF
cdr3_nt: TGTGCCTGGAGTACAGGGCTGGATACGCAGTATTTT

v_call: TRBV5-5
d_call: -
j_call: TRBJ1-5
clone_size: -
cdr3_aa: CASSLRGNGIQPQHF
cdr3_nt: TGTGCCAGCAGCTTGAGAGGGAACGGGATTCAGCCCCAGCATTTT

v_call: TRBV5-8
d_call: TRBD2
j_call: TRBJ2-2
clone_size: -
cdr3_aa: CASSRPTSGLNTGELFF
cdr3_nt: TGTGCCAGCAGTCGGCCGACTAGCGGCCTGAACACCGGGGAGCTGTTTTTT

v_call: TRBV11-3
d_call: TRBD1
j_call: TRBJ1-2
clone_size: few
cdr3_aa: CASSWGQASNYGYTF
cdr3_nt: TGTGCCAGCAGCTGGGGACAGGCCTCTAACTATGGCTACACCTTC